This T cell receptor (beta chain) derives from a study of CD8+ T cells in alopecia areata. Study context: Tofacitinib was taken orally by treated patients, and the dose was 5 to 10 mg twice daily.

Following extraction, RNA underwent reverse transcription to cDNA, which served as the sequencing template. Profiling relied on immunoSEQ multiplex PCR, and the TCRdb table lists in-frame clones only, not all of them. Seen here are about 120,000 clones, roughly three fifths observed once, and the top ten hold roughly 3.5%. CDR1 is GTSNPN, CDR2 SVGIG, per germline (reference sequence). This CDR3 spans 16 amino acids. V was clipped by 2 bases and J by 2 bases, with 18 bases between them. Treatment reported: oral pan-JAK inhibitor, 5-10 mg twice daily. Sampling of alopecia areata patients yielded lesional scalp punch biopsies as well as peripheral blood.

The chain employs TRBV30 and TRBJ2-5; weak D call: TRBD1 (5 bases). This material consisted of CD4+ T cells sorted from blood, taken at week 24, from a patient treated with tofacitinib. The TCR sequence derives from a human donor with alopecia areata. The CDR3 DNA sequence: TGTGCCTGGAGTATTAGCCCGACAGCACCTCAAGAGACCCAGTACTTC. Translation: CAWSISPTAPQETQYF.